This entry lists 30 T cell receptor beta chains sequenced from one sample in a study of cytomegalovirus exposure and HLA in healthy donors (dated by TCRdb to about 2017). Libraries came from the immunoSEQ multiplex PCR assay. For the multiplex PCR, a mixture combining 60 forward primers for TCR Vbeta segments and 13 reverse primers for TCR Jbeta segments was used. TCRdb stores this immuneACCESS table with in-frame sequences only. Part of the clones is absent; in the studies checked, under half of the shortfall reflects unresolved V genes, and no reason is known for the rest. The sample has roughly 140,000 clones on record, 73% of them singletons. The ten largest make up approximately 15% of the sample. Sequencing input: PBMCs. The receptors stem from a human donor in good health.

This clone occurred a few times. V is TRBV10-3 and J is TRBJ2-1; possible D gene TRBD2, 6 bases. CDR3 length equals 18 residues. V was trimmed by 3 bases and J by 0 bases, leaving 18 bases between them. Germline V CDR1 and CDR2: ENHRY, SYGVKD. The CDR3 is CAISDPTSAGFSYNEQFF. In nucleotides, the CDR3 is TGTGCCATCAGTGACCCTACGAGCGCGGGATTCTCCTACAATGAGCAGTTCTTC.

Written as DNA, the CDR3 is TGCAGCGTAGCGACAGGGGCCCGAAGTGAAGCTTTCTTT. Translation: CSVATGARSEAFF. The rearrangement links TRBV29-1 to TRBJ1-1; 8 bases match TRBD1. The J segment lost 7 bases and the V segment lost 6 bases, leaving 10 bases of the junction unmatched. The germline CDR1 and CDR2 sequences are SQVTM and ANQGSEA. This CDR3 is 13 amino acids long.

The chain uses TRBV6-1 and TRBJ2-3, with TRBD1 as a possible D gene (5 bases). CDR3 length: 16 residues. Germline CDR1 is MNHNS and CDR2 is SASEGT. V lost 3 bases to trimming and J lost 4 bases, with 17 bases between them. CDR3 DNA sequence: TGTGCCAGCAGTGAGCTCGCAAAGGGGCCCGCAGATACGCAGTATTTT. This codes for CASSELAKGPADTQYF.

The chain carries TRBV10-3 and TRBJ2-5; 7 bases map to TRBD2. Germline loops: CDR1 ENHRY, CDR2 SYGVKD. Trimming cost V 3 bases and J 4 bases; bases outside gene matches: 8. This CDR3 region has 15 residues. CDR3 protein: CAISDVKGLLETQYF. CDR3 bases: TGTGCCATCAGTGACGTCAAGGGACTACTAGAGACCCAGTACTTC.

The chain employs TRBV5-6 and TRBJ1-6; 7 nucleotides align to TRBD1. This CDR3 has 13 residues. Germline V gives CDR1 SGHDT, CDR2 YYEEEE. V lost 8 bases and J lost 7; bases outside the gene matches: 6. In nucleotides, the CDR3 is TGTGCCAGTCGGGGACAGACCAATTCACCCCTCCACTTT. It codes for CASRGQTNSPLHF.

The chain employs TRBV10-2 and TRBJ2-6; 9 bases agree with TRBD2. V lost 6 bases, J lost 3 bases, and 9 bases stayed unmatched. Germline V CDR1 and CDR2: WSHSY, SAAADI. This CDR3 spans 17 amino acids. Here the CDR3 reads CASRQRGDWYGANVLTF. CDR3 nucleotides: TGCGCCAGCAGACAGCGGGGGGATTGGTATGGGGCCAACGTCCTGACTTTC.

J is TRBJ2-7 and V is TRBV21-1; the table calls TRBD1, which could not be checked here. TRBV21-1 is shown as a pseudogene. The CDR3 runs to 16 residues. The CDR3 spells CASSKKLGTDTYEQYF. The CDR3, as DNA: TGTGCCAGCAGCAAAAAACTCGGGACAGATACCTACGAGCAGTACTTC.

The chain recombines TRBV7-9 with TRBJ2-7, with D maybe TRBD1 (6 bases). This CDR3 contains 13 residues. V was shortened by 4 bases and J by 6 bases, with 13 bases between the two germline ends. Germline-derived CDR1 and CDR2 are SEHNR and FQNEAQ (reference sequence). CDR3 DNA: TGTGCCAGCAGCTCGGACAGATTTGGCGAGCAGTACTTC. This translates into CASSSDRFGEQYF.

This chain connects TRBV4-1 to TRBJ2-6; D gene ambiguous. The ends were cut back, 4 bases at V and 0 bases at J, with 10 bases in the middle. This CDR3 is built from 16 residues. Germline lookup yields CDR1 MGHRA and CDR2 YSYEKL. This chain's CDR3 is CASSPVVASGANVLTF. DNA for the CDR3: TGCGCCAGCAGCCCGGTCGTAGCCTCTGGGGCCAACGTCCTGACTTTC.

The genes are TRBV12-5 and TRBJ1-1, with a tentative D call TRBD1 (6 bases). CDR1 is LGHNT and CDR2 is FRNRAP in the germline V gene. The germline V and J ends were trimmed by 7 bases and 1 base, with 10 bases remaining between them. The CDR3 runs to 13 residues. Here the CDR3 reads CASDRDTNTEAFF. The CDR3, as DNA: TGTGCTAGTGACCGGGACACGAACACTGAAGCTTTCTTT.

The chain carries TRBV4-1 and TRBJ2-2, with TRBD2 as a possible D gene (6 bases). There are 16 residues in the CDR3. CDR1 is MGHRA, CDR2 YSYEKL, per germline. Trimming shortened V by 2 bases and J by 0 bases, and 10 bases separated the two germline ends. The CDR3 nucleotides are TGCGCCAGCAGCCAATCCGGGACTTCGAACACCGGGGAGCTGTTTTTT. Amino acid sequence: CASSQSGTSNTGELFF.

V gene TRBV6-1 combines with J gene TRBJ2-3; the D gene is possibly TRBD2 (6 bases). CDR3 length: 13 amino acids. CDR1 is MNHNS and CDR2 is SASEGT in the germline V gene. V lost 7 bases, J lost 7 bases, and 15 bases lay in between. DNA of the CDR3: TGTGCCAGCATCAAAGTCGGGGGTAATACGCAGTATTTT. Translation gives CASIKVGGNTQYF.

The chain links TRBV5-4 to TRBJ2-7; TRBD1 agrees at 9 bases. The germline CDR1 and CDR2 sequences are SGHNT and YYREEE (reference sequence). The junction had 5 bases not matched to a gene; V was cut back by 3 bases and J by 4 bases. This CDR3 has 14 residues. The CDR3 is CASSSTGGAYEQYF. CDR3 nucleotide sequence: TGTGCCAGCAGCTCCACAGGGGGCGCGTACGAGCAGTACTTC. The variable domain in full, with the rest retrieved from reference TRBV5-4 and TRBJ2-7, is ETGVTQSPTHLIKTRGQQVTLRCSSQSGHNTVSWYQQALGQGPQFIFQYYREEENGRGNFPPRFSGLQFPNYSSELNVNALELDDSALYLCASSSTGGAYEQYFGPGTRLTVT.

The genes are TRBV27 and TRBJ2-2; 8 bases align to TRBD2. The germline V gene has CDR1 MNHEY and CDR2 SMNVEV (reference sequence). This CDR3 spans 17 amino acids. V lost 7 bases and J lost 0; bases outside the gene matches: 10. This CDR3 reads CASTLSSGDTNTGELFF. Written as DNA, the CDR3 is TGTGCCAGCACCTTGAGTAGCGGGGATACGAACACCGGGGAGCTGTTTTTT.

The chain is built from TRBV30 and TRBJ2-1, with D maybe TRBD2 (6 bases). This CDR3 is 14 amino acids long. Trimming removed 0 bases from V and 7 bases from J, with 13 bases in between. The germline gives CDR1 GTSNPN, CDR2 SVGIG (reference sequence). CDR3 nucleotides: TGTGCCTGGAGTGTGGGGGGTTCGAGTAATGAGCAGTTCTTC. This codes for CAWSVGGSSNEQFF.

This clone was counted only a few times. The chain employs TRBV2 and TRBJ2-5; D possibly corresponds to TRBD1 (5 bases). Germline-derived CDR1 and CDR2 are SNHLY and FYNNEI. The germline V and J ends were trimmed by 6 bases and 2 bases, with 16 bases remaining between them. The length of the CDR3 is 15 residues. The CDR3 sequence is CASRGAVRAQETQYF. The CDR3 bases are TGTGCCAGCAGAGGGGCCGTCAGGGCGCAAGAGACCCAGTACTTC.

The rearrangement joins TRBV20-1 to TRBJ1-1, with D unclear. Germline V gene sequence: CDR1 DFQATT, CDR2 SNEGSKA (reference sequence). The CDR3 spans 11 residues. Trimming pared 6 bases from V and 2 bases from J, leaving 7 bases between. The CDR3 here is CSAEENTEAFF. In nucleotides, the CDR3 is TGCAGTGCAGAGGAAAACACTGAAGCTTTCTTT.

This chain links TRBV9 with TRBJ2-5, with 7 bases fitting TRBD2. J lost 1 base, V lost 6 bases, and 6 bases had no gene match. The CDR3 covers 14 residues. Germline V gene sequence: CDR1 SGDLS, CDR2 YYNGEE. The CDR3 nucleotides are TGTGCCAGCAATTTTCGGGGGGTCCAAGAGACCCAGTACTTC. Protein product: CASNFRGVQETQYF.

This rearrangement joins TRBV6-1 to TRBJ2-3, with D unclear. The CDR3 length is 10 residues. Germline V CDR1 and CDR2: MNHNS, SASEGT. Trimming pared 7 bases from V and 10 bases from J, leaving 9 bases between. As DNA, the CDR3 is TGTGCCAGCAATATCGGTCCGCAGTATTTT. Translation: CASNIGPQYF.

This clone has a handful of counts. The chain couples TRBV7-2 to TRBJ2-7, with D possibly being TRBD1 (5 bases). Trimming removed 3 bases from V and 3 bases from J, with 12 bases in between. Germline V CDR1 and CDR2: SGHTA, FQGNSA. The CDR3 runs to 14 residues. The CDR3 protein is CASSFQGYVYEQYF. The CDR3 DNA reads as TGTGCCAGCAGCTTCCAGGGTTACGTCTACGAGCAGTACTTC. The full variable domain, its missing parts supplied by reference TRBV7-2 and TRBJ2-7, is GAGVSQSPSNKVTEKGKDVELRCDPISGHTALYWYRQSLGQGLEFLIYFQGNSAPDKSGLPSDRFSAERTGGSVSTLTIQRTQQEDSAVYLCASSFQGYVYEQYFGPGTRLTVT.

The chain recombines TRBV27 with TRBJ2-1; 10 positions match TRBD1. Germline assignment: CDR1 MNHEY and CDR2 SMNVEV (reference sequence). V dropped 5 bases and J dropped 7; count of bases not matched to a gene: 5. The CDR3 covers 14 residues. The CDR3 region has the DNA TGTGCCAGCAGTCGGGACAGGGGTACAAATGAGCAGTTCTTC. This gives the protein CASSRDRGTNEQFF.

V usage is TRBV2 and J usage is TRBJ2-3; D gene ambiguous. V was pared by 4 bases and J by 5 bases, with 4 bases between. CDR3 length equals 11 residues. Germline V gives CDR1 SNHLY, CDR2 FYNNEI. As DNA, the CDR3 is TGTGCCAGCAGTGGACTAGATACGCAGTATTTT. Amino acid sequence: CASSGLDTQYF.

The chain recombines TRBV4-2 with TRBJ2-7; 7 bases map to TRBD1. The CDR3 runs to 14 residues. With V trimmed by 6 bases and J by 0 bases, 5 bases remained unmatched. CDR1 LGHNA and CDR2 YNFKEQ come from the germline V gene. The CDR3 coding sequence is TGTGCCAGCAGACGGACAGGAGCCTCCTACGAGCAGTACTTC. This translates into CASRRTGASYEQYF.

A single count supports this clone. The CDR3 coding sequence is TGTGCCAGCAGCTTACAGGGGTCTGGAAACACCATATATTTT. Protein: CASSLQGSGNTIYF. J is TRBJ1-3 and V is TRBV13, with D perhaps matching TRBD1 (6 bases). Germline V gene sequence: CDR1 PRHDT, CDR2 FYEKMQ (reference sequence). The CDR3 contains 14 residues. Trimming left V 2 bases short and J 1 base short, with 6 bases between. Full variable domain (missing parts from reference TRBV13 and TRBJ1-3): AAGVIQSPRHLIKEKRETATLKCYPIPRHDTVYWYQQGPGQDPQFLISFYEKMQSDKGSIPDRFSAQQFSDYHSELNMSSLELGDSALYFCASSLQGSGNTIYFGEGSWLTVV.

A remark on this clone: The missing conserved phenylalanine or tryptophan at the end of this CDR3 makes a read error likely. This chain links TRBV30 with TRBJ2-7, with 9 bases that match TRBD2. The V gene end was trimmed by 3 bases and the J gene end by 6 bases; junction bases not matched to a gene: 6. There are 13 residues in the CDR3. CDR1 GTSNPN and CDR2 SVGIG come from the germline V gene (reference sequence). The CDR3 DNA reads TGTGCCTGGAGGATAGCGGGAGCTGCCGAGCAGTACCTC. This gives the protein CAWRIAGAAEQYL.

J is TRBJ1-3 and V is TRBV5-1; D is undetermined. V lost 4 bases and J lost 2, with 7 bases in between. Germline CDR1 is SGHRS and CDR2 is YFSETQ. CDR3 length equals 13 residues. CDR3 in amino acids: CASSVSAGNTIYF. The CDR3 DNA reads TGCGCCAGCAGCGTCTCAGCTGGAAACACCATATATTTT.

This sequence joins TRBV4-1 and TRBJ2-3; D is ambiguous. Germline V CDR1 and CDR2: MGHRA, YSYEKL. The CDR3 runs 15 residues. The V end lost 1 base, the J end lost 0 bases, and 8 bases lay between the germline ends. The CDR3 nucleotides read TGCGCCAGCAGCCAAGGCTATACTAGCACAGATACGCAGTATTTT. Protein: CASSQGYTSTDTQYF.

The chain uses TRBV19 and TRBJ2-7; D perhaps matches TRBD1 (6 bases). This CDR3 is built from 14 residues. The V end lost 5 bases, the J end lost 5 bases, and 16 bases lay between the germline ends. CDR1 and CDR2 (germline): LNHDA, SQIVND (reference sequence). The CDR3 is CASSRQGPRNEQYF. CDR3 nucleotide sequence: TGTGCCAGTAGTCGTCAGGGGCCCCGCAACGAGCAGTACTTC.

The CDR3 loop is CASRGQGSQPQHF. DNA of the CDR3: TGCGCCAGCAGGGGACAGGGTAGTCAGCCCCAGCATTTT. The chain recombines TRBV10-2 with TRBJ1-5; 9 bases align to TRBD1. Germline CDR1 reads WSHSY; CDR2 reads SAAADI. After removal of 6 bases from V and 6 bases from J, the junction contained 3 bases not matched to a gene. The CDR3 is made up of 13 amino acids.

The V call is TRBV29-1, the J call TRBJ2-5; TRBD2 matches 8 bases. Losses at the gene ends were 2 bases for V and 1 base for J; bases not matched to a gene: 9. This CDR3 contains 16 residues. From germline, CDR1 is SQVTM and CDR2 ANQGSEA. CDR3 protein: CSVEYLTAGAQETQYF. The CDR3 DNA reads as TGCAGCGTTGAATATCTGACAGCGGGGGCCCAAGAGACCCAGTACTTC.